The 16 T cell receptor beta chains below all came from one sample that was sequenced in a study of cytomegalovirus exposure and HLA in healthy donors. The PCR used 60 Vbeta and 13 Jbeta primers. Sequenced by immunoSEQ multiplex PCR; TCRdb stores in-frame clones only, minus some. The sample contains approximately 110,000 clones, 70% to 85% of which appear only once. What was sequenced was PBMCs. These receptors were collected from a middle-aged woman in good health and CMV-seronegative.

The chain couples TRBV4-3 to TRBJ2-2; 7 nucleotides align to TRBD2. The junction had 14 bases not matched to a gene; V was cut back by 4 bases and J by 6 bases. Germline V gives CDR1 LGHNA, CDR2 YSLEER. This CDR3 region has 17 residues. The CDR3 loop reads CASSRRPSGENAGELFF. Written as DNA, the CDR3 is TGCGCCAGCAGCCGCCGGCCTAGCGGCGAAAACGCCGGGGAGCTGTTTTTT.

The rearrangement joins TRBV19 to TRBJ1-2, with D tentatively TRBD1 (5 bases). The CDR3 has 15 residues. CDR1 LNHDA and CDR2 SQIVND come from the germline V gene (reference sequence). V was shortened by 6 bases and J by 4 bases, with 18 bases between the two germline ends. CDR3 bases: TGTGCCAGTAGCCCCCGAGGCAGGGCGTCCTATGGCTACACCTTC. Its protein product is CASSPRGRASYGYTF.

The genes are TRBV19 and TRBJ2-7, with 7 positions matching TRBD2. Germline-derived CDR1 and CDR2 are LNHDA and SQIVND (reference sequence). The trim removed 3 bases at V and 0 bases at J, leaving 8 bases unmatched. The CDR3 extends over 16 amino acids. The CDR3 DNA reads TGTGCCAGTAGTATGACGGGGAGGGTAACCTCCTACGAGCAGTACTTC. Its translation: CASSMTGRVTSYEQYF.

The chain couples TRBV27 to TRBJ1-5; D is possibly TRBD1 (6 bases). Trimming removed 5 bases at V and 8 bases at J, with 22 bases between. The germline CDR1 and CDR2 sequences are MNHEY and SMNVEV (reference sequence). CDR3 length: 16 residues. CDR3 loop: CASSPLPTGAGEPQHF. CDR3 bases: TGTGCCAGCAGTCCGCTCCCGACAGGTGCTGGGGAGCCCCAGCATTTT.

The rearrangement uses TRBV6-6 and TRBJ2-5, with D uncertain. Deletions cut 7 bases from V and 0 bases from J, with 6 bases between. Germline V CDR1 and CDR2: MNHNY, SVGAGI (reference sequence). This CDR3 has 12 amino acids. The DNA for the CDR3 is TGTGCCAGCACCCCGTACCAAGAGACCCAGTACTTC. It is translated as CASTPYQETQYF.

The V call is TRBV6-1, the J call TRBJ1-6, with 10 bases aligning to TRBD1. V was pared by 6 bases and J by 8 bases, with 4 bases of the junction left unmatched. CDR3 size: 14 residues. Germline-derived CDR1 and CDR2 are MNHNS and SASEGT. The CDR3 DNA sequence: TGTGCCAGCAGCCGGACAGGGGGAGATTCACCCCTCCACTTT. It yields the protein CASSRTGGDSPLHF.

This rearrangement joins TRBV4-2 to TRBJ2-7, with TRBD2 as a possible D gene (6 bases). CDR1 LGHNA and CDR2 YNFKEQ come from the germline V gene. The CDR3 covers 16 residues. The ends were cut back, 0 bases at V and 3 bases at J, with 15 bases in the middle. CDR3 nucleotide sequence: TGTGCCAGCAGCCAAGATCAGCAGGGAGGAAGCTACGAGCAGTACTTC. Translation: CASSQDQQGGSYEQYF.

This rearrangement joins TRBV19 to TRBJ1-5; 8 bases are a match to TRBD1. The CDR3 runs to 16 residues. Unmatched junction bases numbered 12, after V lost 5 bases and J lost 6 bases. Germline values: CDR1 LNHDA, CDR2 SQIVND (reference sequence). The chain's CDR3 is CASSRLTGDSGQPQHF. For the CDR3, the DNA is TGTGCCAGTAGTCGACTGACAGGGGATTCGGGTCAGCCCCAGCATTTT.

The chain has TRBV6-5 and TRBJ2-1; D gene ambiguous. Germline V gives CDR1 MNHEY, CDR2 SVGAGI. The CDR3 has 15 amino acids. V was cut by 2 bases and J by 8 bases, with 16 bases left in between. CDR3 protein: CASSYTSTPRDEQFF. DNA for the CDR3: TGTGCCAGCAGTTACACCAGCACACCCCGGGATGAGCAGTTCTTC.

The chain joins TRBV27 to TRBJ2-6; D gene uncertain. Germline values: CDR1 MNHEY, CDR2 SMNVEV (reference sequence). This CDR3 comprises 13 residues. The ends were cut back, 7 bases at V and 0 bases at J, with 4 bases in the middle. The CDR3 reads CASTVSGANVLTF. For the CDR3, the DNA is TGTGCCAGCACCGTCTCTGGGGCCAACGTCCTGACTTTC.

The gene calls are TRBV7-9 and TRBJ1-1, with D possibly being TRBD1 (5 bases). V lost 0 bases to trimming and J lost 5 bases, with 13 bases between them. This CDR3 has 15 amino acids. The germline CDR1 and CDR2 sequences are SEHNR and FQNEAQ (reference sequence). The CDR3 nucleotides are TGTGCCAGCAGCTTAGCGTTGGGGGGTAGGACTGAAGCTTTCTTT. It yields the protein CASSLALGGRTEAFF.

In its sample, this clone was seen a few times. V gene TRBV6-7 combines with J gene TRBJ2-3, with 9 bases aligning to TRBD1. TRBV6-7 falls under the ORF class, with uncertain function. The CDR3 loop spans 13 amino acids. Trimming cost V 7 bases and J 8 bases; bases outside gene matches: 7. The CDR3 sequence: CASKNRGRGTQYF. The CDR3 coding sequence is TGTGCCAGCAAAAACAGGGGGCGAGGTACGCAGTATTTT.

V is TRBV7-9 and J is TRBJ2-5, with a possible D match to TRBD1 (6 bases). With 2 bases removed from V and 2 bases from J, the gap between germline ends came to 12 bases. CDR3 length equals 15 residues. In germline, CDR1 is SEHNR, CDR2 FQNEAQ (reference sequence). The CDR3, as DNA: TGTGCCAGCAGCTTACAAAGACAGGAGCAAGAGACCCAGTACTTC. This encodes CASSLQRQEQETQYF.

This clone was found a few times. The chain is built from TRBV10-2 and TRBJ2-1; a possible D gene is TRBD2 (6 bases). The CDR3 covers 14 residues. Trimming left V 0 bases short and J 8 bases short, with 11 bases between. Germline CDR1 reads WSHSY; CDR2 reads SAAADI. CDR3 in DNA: TGCGCCAGCAGTGAGTCGACGGGGGATGATGAGCAGTTCTTC. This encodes CASSESTGDDEQFF.

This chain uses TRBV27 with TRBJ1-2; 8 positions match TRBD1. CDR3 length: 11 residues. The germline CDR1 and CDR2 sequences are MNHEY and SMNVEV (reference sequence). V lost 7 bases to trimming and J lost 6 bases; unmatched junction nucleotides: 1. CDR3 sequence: CASTGGNGYTF. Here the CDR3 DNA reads TGTGCCAGCACAGGGGGCAATGGCTACACCTTC.

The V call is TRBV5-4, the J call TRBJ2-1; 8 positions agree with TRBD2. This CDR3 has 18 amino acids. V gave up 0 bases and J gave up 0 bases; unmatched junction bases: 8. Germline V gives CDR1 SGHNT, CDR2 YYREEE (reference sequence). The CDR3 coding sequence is TGTGCCAGCAGCTTGGGGCTAGCGGGTTCGAGCTCCTACAATGAGCAGTTCTTC. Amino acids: CASSLGLAGSSSYNEQFF.